The clone carrying this TCR beta chain was seen only a few times. Its antigen remains unknown. CD4+ T cells were isolated after around 10 days of culture. Nucleocapsid antibody tests were negative, and the vaccine recipients had no prior SARS-CoV-2 infection. This sample was included in a study of vaccination effects on CD4 cells after COVID-19. Study context: Within the ViraFEST assay, antigen-specific CD4+ T cells underwent expansion with viral peptide pools prior to sequencing.

Points from the study as a whole: Few convalescent patients were studied, and early post-infection samples were lacking.

Produced via immunoSEQ multiplex PCR; TCRdb's table is partial and in-frame only. The table has about 58,000 clones, 65% to 80% seen once. This receptor was identified in a human donor who received a COVID-19 vaccine. Sequencing used CD4+ T cells from PBMCs cultured without peptide, obtained before COVID-19 vaccination.

CDR3: CASSRDRVNYGYTF. The CDR3 DNA follows: TGTGCCAGCAGCCGGGACAGGGTGAACTATGGCTACACCTTC. The chain joins TRBV5-4 to TRBJ1-2, with 9 bases that match TRBD1. CDR3 length equals 14 residues. Germline V lookup: CDR1 SGHNT, CDR2 YYREEE (reference sequence). V trimming: 4 bases; J trimming: 2 bases; junction bases outside the gene matches: 3.